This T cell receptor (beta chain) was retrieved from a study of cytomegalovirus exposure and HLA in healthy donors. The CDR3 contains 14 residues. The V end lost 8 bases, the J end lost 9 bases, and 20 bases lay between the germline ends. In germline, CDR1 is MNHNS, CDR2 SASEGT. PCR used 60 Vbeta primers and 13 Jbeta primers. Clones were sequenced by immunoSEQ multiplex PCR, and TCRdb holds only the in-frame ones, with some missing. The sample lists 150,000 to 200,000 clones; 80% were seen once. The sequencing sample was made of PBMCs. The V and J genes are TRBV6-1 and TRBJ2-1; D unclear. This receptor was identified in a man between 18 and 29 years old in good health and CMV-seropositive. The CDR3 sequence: CASLEVFTSPEQFF. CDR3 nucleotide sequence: TGTGCCAGCCTCGAAGTTTTTACATCCCCTGAGCAGTTCTTC.